Detailed here is one T cell receptor beta chain. Antigen: not known. This entry comes from a study of memory CD4+ T cells and cytomegalovirus serostatus. Study at large: Donors were healthy Belgian adults, 8 to 10 CMV seropositive and about two dozen seronegative.

General observations from the study: Suggested: most of the CMV-linked TCR signature lies in CD4+ memory cells.

The sort gate was single viable CD3+CD4+CD8-CD45RO+ cells for memory CD4+ T cells. Donors' CMV status reflects serum IgG against pp150, pp28, p38, p52. After thawing, CD4+ T cells were positively selected. The method was immunoSEQ multiplex PCR; TCRdb's version includes in-frame clones alone and lacks a portion of them. The sample holds about 44,000 clones, less than 85% seen once. CDR1 and CDR2 from the germline V gene are SGHNT and YENEEA. This CDR3 has 14 amino acids. V was trimmed by 8 bases and J by 4 bases, leaving 18 bases between them. This receptor was identified in an adult in good health and CMV-seronegative. Sequencing used memory CD4+ T cells from blood. This chain links TRBV11-3 with TRBJ2-7, with D possibly matching TRBD1 (6 bases). The CDR3 reads CASSPAGVGYEQYF. Written as DNA, the CDR3 is TGTGCCAGCTCCCCCGCAGGGGTAGGATACGAGCAGTACTTC.